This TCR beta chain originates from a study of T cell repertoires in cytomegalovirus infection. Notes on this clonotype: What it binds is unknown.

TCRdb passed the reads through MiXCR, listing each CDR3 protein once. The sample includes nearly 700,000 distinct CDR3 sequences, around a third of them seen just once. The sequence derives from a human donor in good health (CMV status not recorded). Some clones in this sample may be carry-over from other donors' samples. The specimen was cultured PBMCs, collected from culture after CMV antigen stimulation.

The CDR3 spells CATSRDYVFGSGNTIYF. The CDR3 DNA reads as TGTGCCACCAGCAGAGATTACGTCTTCGGGTCAGGAAACACCATATATTTT. The V gene is TRBV15, the J gene TRBJ1-3, with D unresolved. The V and J ends lost 0 bases and 4 bases respectively, with 16 bases between them. CDR1 is LNHNV and CDR2 is YYDKDF in the germline V gene (reference sequence). The CDR3 is 17 amino acids. Full variable domain (remainder filled in from reference TRBV15 and TRBJ1-3): DAMVIQNPRYQVTQFGKPVTLSCSQTLNHNVMYWYQQKSSQAPKLLFHYYDKDFNNEADTPDNFQSRRPNTSFCFLDIRSPGLGDTAMYLCATSRDYVFGSGNTIYFGEGSWLTVV.